The entry that follows covers one T cell receptor beta chain sequence. The data derive from a study of blood T cell repertoires in COVID-19. Study summary: COVID-19 samples, acute and convalescent, were from the United States, Italy and Spain. PBMCs, B-cell-depleted T cells, or T cells were the source of the cDNA or gDNA that made up the material.

Per the study methods: Estimated nucleated cell counts came from reference gene primer amplification. Repertoires were generated with immunoSEQ multiplex PCR, while TCRdb's copy carries only in-frame clones and drops some. V, J and clone size are taken as reported in that table, and D and trimming were inferred from the DNA itself. The sample contains under 90,000 clones, roughly 80% of which appear only once. Trimming stripped 7 bases from V and 3 bases from J, with 10 bases between. Germline values: CDR1 SNHLY, CDR2 FYNNEI. The CDR3 totals 12 residues. This chain links TRBV2 with TRBJ2-7; D is perhaps TRBD1 (6 bases). The sample consisted of peripheral blood. The sequence was collected from a woman aged 80 or over with active or convalescent COVID-19. The CDR3 sequence: CASTDSYYEQYF. The CDR3 DNA reads TGTGCCAGCACGGACAGCTACTACGAGCAGTACTTC.